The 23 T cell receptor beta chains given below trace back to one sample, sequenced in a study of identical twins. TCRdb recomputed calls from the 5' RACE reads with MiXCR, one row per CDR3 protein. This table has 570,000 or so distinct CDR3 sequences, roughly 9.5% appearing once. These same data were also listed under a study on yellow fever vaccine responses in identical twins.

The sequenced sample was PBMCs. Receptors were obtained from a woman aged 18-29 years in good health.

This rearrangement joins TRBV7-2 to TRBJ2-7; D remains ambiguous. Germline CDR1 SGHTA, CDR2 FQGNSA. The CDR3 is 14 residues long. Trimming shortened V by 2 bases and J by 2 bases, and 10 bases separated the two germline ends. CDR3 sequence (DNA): TGTGCCAGCAGCTTAATTAAGGGTGCCTACGAGCAGTACTTC. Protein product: CASSLIKGAYEQYF.

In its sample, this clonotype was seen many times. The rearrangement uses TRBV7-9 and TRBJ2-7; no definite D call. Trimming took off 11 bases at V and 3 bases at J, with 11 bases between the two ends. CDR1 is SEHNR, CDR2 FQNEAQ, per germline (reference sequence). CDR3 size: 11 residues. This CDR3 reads CAGAAVYEQYF. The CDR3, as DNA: TGTGCCGGCGCGGCAGTCTACGAGCAGTACTTC.

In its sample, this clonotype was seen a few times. The DNA of the CDR3 is TGTGCCAGCAGCGCCCAGGGGAATGGTGGTGGGCGATCTTTCTTT. Its protein is CASSAQGNGGGRSFF. This sequence joins TRBV7-8 and TRBJ1-1; tentatively, D is TRBD1 (6 bases). Trimming cost V 5 bases and J 12 bases, with 25 bases left between them. This CDR3 is built from 15 residues. Germline lookup yields CDR1 SGHVS and CDR2 FQNEAQ.

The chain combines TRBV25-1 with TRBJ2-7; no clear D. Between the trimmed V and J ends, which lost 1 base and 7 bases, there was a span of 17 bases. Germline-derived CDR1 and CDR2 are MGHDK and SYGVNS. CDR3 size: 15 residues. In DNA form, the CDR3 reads TGTGCCAGCAGTGAATTTGCAGGAACCCGTTGGGAGCAGTACTTC. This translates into CASSEFAGTRWEQYF.

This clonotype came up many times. CDR3 nucleotide sequence: TGTGCCAGCAGCTTATTGGGGGGGCTTAACAATGAGCAGTTCTTC. Translated, it gives CASSLLGGLNNEQFF. This chain links TRBV7-2 with TRBJ2-1; D might be TRBD2 (7 bases). The CDR3 extends over 15 amino acids. Between the trimmed V and J ends, which lost 2 bases and 5 bases, there was a span of 13 bases. Germline assignment: CDR1 SGHTA and CDR2 FQGNSA.

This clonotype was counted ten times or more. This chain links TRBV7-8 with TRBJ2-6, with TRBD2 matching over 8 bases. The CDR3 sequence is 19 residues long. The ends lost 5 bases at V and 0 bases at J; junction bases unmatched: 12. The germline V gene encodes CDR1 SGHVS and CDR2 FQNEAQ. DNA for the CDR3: TGTGCCAGCAGCCCACTACTAGCGGAAGGCCGCTCTGGGGCCAACGTCCTGACTTTC. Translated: CASSPLLAEGRSGANVLTF.

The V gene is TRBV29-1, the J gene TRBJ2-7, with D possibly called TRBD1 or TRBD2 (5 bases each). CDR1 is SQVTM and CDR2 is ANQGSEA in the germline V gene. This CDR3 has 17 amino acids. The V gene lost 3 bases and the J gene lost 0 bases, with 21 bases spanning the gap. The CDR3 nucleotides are TGCAGCGTTGACCTCCCGGGACCTACATCATACTCCTACGAGCAGTACTTC. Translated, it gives CSVDLPGPTSYSYEQYF.

CDR3 nucleotides: TGTGCCAGCAGCCCGGAGGGTAGCGGGAGGGTAGATACGCAGTATTTT. Protein: CASSPEGSGRVDTQYF. The chain couples TRBV7-2 to TRBJ2-3; 11 nucleotides agree with TRBD2. V lost 5 bases and J lost 5; bases outside the gene matches: 9. CDR1 and CDR2 from the germline V gene are SGHTA and FQGNSA. The CDR3 extends over 16 amino acids.

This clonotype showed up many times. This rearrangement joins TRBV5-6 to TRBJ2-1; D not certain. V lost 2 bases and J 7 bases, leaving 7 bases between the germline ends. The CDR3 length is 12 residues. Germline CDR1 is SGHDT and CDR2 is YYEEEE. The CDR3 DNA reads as TGTGCCAGCAGCTTTACGGAGAATGAGCAGTTCTTC. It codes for CASSFTENEQFF.

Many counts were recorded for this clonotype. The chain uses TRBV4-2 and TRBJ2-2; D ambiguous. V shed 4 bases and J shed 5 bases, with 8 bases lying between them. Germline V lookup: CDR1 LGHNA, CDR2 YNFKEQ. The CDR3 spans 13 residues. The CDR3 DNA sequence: TGTGCCAGCAGCCCAGGAAAAACCGGGGAGCTGTTTTTT. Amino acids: CASSPGKTGELFF.

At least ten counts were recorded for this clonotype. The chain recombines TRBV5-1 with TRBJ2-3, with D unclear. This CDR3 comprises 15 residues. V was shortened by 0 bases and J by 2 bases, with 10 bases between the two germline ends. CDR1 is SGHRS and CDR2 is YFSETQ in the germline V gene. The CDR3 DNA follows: TGCGCCAGCAGCTTGGCCAGGAAAGTCACAGATACGCAGTATTTT. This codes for CASSLARKVTDTQYF.

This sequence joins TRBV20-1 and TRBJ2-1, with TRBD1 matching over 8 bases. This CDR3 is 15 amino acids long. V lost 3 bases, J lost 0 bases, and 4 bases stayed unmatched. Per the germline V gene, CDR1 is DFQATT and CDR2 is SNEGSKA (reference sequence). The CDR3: CSARRDRSSYNEQFF. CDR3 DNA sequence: TGCAGTGCTAGGAGGGACAGGAGCTCCTACAATGAGCAGTTCTTC.

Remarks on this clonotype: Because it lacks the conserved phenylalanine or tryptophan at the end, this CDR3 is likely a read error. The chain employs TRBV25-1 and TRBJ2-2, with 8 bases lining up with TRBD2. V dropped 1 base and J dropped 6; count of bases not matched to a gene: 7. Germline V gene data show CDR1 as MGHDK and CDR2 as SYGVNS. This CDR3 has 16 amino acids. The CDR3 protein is CASSESAGVSPGELFS. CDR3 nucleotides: TGTGCCAGCAGTGAATCAGCGGGGGTTTCCCCCGGGGAGCTGTTTTCT.

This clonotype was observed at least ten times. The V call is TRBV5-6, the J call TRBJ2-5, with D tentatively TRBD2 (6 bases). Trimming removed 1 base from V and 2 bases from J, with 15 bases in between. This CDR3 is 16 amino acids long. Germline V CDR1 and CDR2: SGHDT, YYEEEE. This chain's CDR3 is CASSLHLANHQETQYF. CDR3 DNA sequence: TGTGCCAGCAGCTTGCACCTAGCGAACCATCAAGAGACCCAGTACTTC.

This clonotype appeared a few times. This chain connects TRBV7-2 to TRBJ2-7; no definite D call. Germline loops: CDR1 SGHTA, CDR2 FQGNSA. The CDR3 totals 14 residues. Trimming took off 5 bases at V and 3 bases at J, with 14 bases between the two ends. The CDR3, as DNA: TGTGCCAGCAGCCCCACTACCAACCTCTACGAGCAGTACTTC. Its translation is CASSPTTNLYEQYF.

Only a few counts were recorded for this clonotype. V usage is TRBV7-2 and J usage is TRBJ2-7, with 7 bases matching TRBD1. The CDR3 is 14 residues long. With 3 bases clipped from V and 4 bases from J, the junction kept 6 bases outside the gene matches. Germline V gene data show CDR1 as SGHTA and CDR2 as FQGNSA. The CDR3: CASSLGTVRYEQYF. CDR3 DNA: TGTGCCAGCAGCTTGGGGACAGTGAGGTACGAGCAGTACTTC.

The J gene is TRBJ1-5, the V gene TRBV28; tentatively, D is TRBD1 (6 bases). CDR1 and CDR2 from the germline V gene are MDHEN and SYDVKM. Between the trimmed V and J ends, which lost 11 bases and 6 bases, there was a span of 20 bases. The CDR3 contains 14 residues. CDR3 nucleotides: TGTGCCTCTTCCGGGGGGCTTCAAGGTCAGCCCCAGCATTTT. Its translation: CASSGGLQGQPQHF. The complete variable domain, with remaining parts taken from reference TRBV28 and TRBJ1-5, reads DVKVTQSSRYLVKRTGEKVFLECVQDMDHENMFWYRQDPGLGLRLIYFSYDVKMKEKGDIPEGYSVSREKKERFSLILESASTNQTSMYLCASSGGLQGQPQHFGDGTRLSIL.

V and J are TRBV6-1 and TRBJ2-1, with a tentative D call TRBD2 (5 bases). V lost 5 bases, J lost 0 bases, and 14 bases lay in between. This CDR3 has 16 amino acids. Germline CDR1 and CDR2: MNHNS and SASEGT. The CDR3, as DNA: TGTGCCAGCAGTCGCCTCTTTGAGGGCTCCTACAATGAGCAGTTCTTC. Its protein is CASSRLFEGSYNEQFF.

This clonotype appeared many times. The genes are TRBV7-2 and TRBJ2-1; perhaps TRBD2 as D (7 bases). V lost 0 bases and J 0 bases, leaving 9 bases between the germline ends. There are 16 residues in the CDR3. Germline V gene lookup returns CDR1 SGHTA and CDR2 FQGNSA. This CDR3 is CASSLAGGGSYNEQFF. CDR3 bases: TGTGCCAGCAGCTTAGCGGGAGGGGGCTCCTACAATGAGCAGTTCTTC.

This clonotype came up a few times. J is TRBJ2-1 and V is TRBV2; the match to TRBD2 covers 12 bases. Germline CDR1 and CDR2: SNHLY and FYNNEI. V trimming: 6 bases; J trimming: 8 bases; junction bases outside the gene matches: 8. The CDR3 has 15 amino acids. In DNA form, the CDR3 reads TGTGCCAGCAGAAAGACTAGCGGGGGAAGGGATGAGCAGTTCTTC. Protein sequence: CASRKTSGGRDEQFF.

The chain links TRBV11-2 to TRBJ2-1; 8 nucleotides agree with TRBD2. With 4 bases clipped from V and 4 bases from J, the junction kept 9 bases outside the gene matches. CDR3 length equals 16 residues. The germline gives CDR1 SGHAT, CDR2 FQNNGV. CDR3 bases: TGTGCCAGCAGCTCCCCAGCGGGACTAGATTACAATGAGCAGTTCTTC. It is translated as CASSSPAGLDYNEQFF.

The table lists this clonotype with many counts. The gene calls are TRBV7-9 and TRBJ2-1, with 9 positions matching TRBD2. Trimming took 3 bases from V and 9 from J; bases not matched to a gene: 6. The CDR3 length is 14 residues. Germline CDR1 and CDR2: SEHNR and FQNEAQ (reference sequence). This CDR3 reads CASSLAGTSLEQFF. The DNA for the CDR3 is TGTGCCAGCAGCTTGGCCGGGACTAGCCTTGAGCAGTTCTTC.

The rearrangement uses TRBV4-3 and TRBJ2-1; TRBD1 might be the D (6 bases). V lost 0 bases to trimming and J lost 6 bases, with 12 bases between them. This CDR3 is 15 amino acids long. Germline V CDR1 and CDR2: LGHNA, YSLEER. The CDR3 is CASSQDITRGNEQFF. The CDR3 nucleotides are TGCGCCAGCAGCCAAGATATCACCAGGGGCAATGAGCAGTTCTTC.